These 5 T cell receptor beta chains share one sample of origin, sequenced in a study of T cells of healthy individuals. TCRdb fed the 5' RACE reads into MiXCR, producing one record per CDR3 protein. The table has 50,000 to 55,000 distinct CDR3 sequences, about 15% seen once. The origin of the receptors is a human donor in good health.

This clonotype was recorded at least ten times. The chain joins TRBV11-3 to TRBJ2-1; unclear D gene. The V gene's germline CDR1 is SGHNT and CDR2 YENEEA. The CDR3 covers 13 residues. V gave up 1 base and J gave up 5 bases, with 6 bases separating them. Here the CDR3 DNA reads TGTGCCAGCAGCTTAGCAGCGAACAATGAGCAGTTCTTC. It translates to CASSLAANNEQFF.

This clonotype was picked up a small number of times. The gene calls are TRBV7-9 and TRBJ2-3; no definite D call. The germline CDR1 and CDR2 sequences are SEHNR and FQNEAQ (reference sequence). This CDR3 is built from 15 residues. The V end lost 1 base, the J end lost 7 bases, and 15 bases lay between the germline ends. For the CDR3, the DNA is TGTGCCAGCAGCTTAGGTTCTGGACGGTTTAATACGCAGTATTTT. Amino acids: CASSLGSGRFNTQYF.

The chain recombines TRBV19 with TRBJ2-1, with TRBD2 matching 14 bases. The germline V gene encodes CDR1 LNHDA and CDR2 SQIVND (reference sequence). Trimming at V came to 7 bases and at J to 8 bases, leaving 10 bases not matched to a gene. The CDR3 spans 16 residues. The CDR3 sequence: CASTAGTSGSDDEQFF. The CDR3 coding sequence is TGTGCCAGTACCGCCGGGACTAGCGGGAGTGACGATGAGCAGTTCTTC.

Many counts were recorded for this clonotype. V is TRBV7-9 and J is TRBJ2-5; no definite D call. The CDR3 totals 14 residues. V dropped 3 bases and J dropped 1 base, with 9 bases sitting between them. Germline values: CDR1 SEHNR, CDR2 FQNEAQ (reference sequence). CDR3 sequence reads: CASSFRASQETQYF. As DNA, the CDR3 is TGTGCCAGCAGCTTTCGGGCCAGCCAAGAGACCCAGTACTTC.

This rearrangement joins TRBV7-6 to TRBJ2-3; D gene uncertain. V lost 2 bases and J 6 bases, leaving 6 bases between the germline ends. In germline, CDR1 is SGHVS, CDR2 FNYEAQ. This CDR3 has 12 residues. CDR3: CASSLRSDTQYF. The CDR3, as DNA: TGTGCCAGCAGCTTACGATCGGATACGCAGTATTTT. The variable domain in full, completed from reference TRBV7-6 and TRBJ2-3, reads GAGVSQSPRYKVTKRGQDVALRCDPISGHVSLYWYRQALGQGPEFLTYFNYEAQQDKSGLPNDRFSAERPEGSISTLTIQRTEQRDSAMYRCASSLRSDTQYFGPGTRLTVL.